What follows are 15 T cell receptor beta chains derived from one specimen sequenced in a study of T cells in localized non-small cell lung cancer. Data came from immunoSEQ multiplex PCR; TCRdb stores just in-frame clones and leaves some out. There are 4,500 or so clones in the sample; around two fifths occur only once, and approximately 6% lies in the top ten. Sequencing was performed on lung tumor tissue, taken before any cancer treatment. These receptors originate from a woman aged 40-69 years with stage I lung adenocarcinoma.

By frequency in the sample, this clone is medium-sized. V usage is TRBV11-3 and J usage is TRBJ1-1, with D perhaps matching TRBD1 (5 bases). The CDR3 totals 14 residues. Trimming removed 5 bases at V and 2 bases at J, with 12 bases between. Germline V CDR1 and CDR2: SGHNT, YENEEA. CDR3 in DNA: TGTGCCAGCAGCCACCTAGACAGAAACACTGAAGCTTTCTTT. Encoded protein: CASSHLDRNTEAFF.

The chain employs TRBV6-8 and TRBJ2-7, with D unresolved. CDR3 length: 14 amino acids. V lost 0 bases and J lost 3, with 9 bases in between. Germline values: CDR1 MNHGY, CDR2 SAAAGT. In nucleotides, the CDR3 is TGTGCCAGCAGTTACTCGTACGGATACTACGAGCAGTACTTC. Protein sequence: CASSYSYGYYEQYF.

This clone was observed a few times. The genes are TRBV11-3 and TRBJ2-1; 7 bases are a match to TRBD1. The CDR3 has 14 amino acids. Germline values: CDR1 SGHNT, CDR2 YENEEA. With V trimmed by 5 bases and J by 2 bases, 3 bases remained unmatched. CDR3 residues: CASSPGTAYNEQFF. The CDR3 DNA follows: TGTGCCAGCAGCCCCGGGACAGCCTACAATGAGCAGTTCTTC. The whole variable domain, remainder taken from reference TRBV11-3 and TRBJ2-1, is EAGVVQSPRYKIIEKKQPVAFWCNPISGHNTLYWYLQNLGQGPELLIRYENEEAVDDSQLPKDRFSAERLKGVDSTLKIQPAELGDSAVYLCASSPGTAYNEQFFGPGTRLTVL.

The J gene is TRBJ2-5, the V gene TRBV14; the D is unclear. Trimming took off 1 base at V and 0 bases at J, with 15 bases between the two ends. CDR3 length: 17 residues. The germline gives CDR1 SGHDN, CDR2 FVKESK. CDR3: CASSQGVPGPYQETQYF. DNA of the CDR3: TGTGCCAGCAGCCAAGGGGTTCCAGGCCCGTACCAAGAGACCCAGTACTTC.

The DNA of the CDR3 is TGTGCCAGCAGCTTAGTAGGGGGGAGGGCCGGAGAGACCCAGTACTTC. This codes for CASSLVGGRAGETQYF. The chain has TRBV11-3 and TRBJ2-5; tentative D call: TRBD2 (7 bases). The CDR3 has 16 amino acids. Trimming left V 1 base short and J 4 bases short, with 16 bases between. From germline, CDR1 is SGHNT and CDR2 YENEEA.

The chain links TRBV19 to TRBJ2-4, with D possibly matching TRBD2 (5 bases). V lost 1 base to trimming and J lost 7 bases, with 8 bases between them. Germline CDR1 and CDR2: LNHDA and SQIVND (reference sequence). This CDR3 comprises 13 residues. CDR3 DNA sequence: TGTGCCAGTAGTATAGGCCCGGGGAACATTCAGTACTTC. This encodes CASSIGPGNIQYF.

This chain uses TRBV29-1 with TRBJ2-5; 10 bases are shared with TRBD2. The ends lost 2 bases at V and 5 bases at J; junction bases unmatched: 8. The CDR3 extends over 15 amino acids. The germline V gene encodes CDR1 SQVTM and CDR2 ANQGSEA. This CDR3 reads CSVEKREGARETQYF. The CDR3 DNA reads TGCAGCGTTGAAAAGCGGGAGGGGGCCCGGGAGACCCAGTACTTC. Looking up the rest from reference TRBV29-1 and TRBJ2-5 gives the full variable domain: SAVISQKPSRDICQRGTSLTIQCQVDSQVTMMFWYRQQPGQSLTLIATANQGSEATYESGFVIDKFPISRPNLTFSTLTVSNMSPEDSSIYLCSVEKREGARETQYFGPGTRLLVL.

Note on this clone: At one of its ends the junction is not consistent with the germline gene, which may arise from a read error. The chain joins TRBV28 to TRBJ2-7, with D possibly called TRBD1 or TRBD2 (5 bases each). Germline CDR1 reads MDHEN; CDR2 reads SYDVKM. The CDR3 is 12 residues long. CDR3 in DNA: TGTGCCAGCAGTTTATCATCGGGACGTTTAACCTTC. As protein: CASSLSSGRLTF.

This clone was observed a handful of times. The chain joins TRBV6-8 to TRBJ2-7; TRBD2 matches 8 bases. V dropped 6 bases and J dropped 3; count of bases not matched to a gene: 4. The germline gives CDR1 MNHGY, CDR2 SAAAGT. CDR3 size: 13 residues. The CDR3 coding sequence is TGTGCCAGCAGCCGGGGGGGCGGCTACGAGCAGTACTTC. Its protein product is CASSRGGGYEQYF.

The chain is built from TRBV25-1 and TRBJ2-7; 7 nucleotides agree with TRBD2. The junction had 2 bases not matched to a gene; V was cut back by 7 bases and J by 2 bases. This CDR3 spans 12 amino acids. CDR1 MGHDK and CDR2 SYGVNS come from the germline V gene. CDR3 sequence: CASNLAAYEQYF. CDR3 nucleotide sequence: TGTGCCAGCAATCTAGCGGCCTACGAGCAGTACTTC.

This clone has only a few counts. The V and J genes are TRBV6-8 and TRBJ2-3, with D unresolved. The CDR3 contains 14 residues. The germline gives CDR1 MNHGY, CDR2 SAAAGT. V was trimmed by 5 bases and J by 0 bases, leaving 9 bases between them. CDR3 residues: CASSGAPSTDTQYF. CDR3 nucleotide sequence: TGTGCCAGCAGTGGAGCACCTAGCACAGATACGCAGTATTTT.

Here the CDR3 DNA reads TGTGCCAGCACTTCCATCAGGGGGACTCGGCAGCCCCAGCATTTT. This encodes CASTSIRGTRQPQHF. This rearrangement joins TRBV9 to TRBJ1-5, with 7 bases aligning to TRBD1. Germline CDR1 SGDLS, CDR2 YYNGEE. J lost 7 bases, V lost 6 bases, and 13 bases had no gene match. The CDR3 has 15 residues.

V gene TRBV11-3 combines with J gene TRBJ2-7; 8 bases are shared with TRBD1. This CDR3 comprises 16 residues. The germline V gene encodes CDR1 SGHNT and CDR2 YENEEA. Trimming cost V 5 bases and J 4 bases; bases outside gene matches: 13. The CDR3 spells CASSPRTGQELYEQYF. For the CDR3, the DNA is TGTGCCAGCAGCCCCCGCACGGGACAGGAATTGTACGAGCAGTACTTC.

The J gene is TRBJ2-7, the V gene TRBV6-8; the match to TRBD2 covers 7 bases. CDR3 length: 13 amino acids. V lost 10 bases and J lost 4; bases outside the gene matches: 10. Germline V gene lookup returns CDR1 MNHGY and CDR2 SAAAGT. As DNA, the CDR3 is TGTGCCATCCGGGGGGAGGTTACGTACGAGCAGTACTTC. It specifies CAIRGEVTYEQYF.

The chain joins TRBV6-1 to TRBJ2-7; 8 bases map to TRBD2. The CDR3 is 17 residues long. CDR1 and CDR2 (germline): MNHNS, SASEGT. V shed 1 base and J 4 bases; nucleotides not matched to a gene: 12. The CDR3 protein is CASSEGYARLAFYEQYF. CDR3 DNA sequence: TGTGCCAGCAGTGAAGGTTATGCGAGACTAGCGTTTTACGAGCAGTACTTC.